Listed below are T cell receptor beta chains from one sample, sequenced in a study of a mutant IDH1 vaccine in newly diagnosed glioma. Some clones are missing from TCRdb's copy, which holds only in-frame ones; the method was immunoSEQ multiplex PCR. Of 50,000 to 65,000 clones listed, 80% to 90% were seen once; the top ten hold about 19%. The sequenced sample was PBMCs, obtained from a glioma patient treated with radiotherapy, temozolomide or both. The receptor set was obtained from a man aged 18 to 29 with glioma. Each CDR3 is given with its conserved first and last residue.

v_gene: TRBV29-1; CDR3aa: CSVEIRGSTDTQYF
v_gene: TRBV18; CDR3aa: CASSPGQPTYYGYTF
v_gene: TRBV7-9; CDR3aa: CASSVQGAGEKLFF
v_gene: TRBV9; CDR3aa: CASSVAGLSYNEQFF
v_gene: TRBV5-4; CDR3aa: CASSLHVGGAYGYTF
v_gene: TRBV2; CDR3aa: CASSALGLASNEQFF
v_gene: TRBV6-1; CDR3aa: CASSDEQTFYSNQPQHF
v_gene: TRBV6-5; CDR3aa: CASSYHQGAAISPLHF
v_gene: TRBV27; CDR3aa: CASSLGTTGNEQFF
v_gene: TRBV7-9; CDR3aa: CASSLGTGDGYTF
v_gene: TRBV25-1; CDR3aa: CASSPRGYEQYF
v_gene: TRBV19; CDR3aa: CASSKFGRRGRYTEAFF
v_gene: TRBV7-8; CDR3aa: CASSSGGLVNEQFF
v_gene: TRBV28; CDR3aa: CASRRSSGTRPYEQYF
v_gene: TRBV6-5; CDR3aa: CASSYGLKNTEAFF
v_gene: TRBV7-2; CDR3aa: CASSLGQSLEKLFF
v_gene: TRBV7-2; CDR3aa: CASSTRGPRSNQPQHF
v_gene: TRBV6-5; CDR3aa: CASRDTSTDTQYF
v_gene: TRBV4-1; CDR3aa: CASSQEGQGGTEAFF
v_gene: TRBV27; CDR3aa: CASTEGTEAFF
v_gene: TRBV6-1; CDR3aa: CASSELGQDLNYGYTF
v_gene: TRBV6-5; CDR3aa: CASSYSNGWFSDGYTF
v_gene: TRBV2; CDR3aa: CASSERGTAYQETQYF
v_gene: TRBV7-2; CDR3aa: CASSFTGTGSYEQYF
v_gene: TRBV10-2; CDR3aa: CASRTGSGNTIYF
v_gene: TRBV25-1; CDR3aa: CASSETGQGEGTEAFF
v_gene: TRBV14; CDR3aa: CASSQGTVSSYEQYF
v_gene: TRBV11-2; CDR3aa: CASSRPGQGYEQYF
v_gene: TRBV7-9; CDR3aa: CASRSLRPLMNTEAFF
v_gene: TRBV6-5; CDR3aa: CASSPGRNYEQYF
v_gene: TRBV7-9; CDR3aa: CASSLRAGEYNEQFF
v_gene: TRBV29-1; CDR3aa: CSVGKYSSYNEQFF
v_gene: TRBV27; CDR3aa: CASSRGQGVVHTEAFF
v_gene: TRBV6-1; CDR3aa: CAITGTEGYGYTF
v_gene: TRBV30; CDR3aa: CAWNRAYNEQFF
v_gene: TRBV27; CDR3aa: CASSSLDGTGRGYTF
v_gene: TRBV7-8; CDR3aa: CASSPSGQSIKPQHF
v_gene: TRBV7-6; CDR3aa: CASSLGTSGSYEQYF
v_gene: TRBV5-1; CDR3aa: CASSPRTGVNTEAFF
v_gene: TRBV6-5; CDR3aa: CASSFDRTNGYTF
v_gene: TRBV10-3; CDR3aa: CAISPGSMEQYF
v_gene: TRBV7-2; CDR3aa: CASSLDGTGYNYGYTF
v_gene: TRBV19; CDR3aa: CASSDRGLFNQPQHF
v_gene: TRBV4-1; CDR3aa: CASSQEGTRQPQHF
v_gene: TRBV9; CDR3aa: CASSVEQATEAFF
v_gene: TRBV7-9; CDR3aa: CASSEDVDEKLFF
v_gene: TRBV2; CDR3aa: CASSDFEGRGPNQPQHF
v_gene: TRBV30; CDR3aa: CAWSEGTAGEQYF
v_gene: TRBV5-4; CDR3aa: CASSWRGGRAAYEQYF
v_gene: TRBV4-3; CDR3aa: CASSQDRGIRNTEAFF
v_gene: TRBV5-1; CDR3aa: CASSPDRGEAFF
v_gene: TRBV6-5; CDR3aa: CASSYGGSTDTQYF
v_gene: TRBV4-1; CDR3aa: CASSQGPSSNQPQHF
v_gene: TRBV4-1; CDR3aa: CASSQSQGFPYGYTF
v_gene: TRBV6-6; CDR3aa: CASSFGQGDGYTF